This T cell receptor beta chain came from a study of tumor-infiltrating lymphocytes in localized non-small cell lung cancer. CDR3 length: 15 residues. V was clipped by 7 bases and J by 2 bases; unmatched bases: 7. Per the germline V gene, CDR1 is MNHEY and CDR2 is SMNVEV (reference sequence). The assay was immunoSEQ multiplex PCR, and TCRdb's table has in-frame clones only and misses some. The table has approximately 17,000 clones, around 74% seen once; the top ten hold about 9.1%. The sequence was collected from a human donor with non-small cell lung cancer. This chain connects TRBV27 to TRBJ2-1; 8 positions agree with TRBD2. Material: lung tumor tissue. This chain's CDR3 is CASNPSGGPYNEQFF. The CDR3 coding sequence is TGTGCCAGCAACCCGTCGGGGGGGCCCTACAATGAGCAGTTCTTC.